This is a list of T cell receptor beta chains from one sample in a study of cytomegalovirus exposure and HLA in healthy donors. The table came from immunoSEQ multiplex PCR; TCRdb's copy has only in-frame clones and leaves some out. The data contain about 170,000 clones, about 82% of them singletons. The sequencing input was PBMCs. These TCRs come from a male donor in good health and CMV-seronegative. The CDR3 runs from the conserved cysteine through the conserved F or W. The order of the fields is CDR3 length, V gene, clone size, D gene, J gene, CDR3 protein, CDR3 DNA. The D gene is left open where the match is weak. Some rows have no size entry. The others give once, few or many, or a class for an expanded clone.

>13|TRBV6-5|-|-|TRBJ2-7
CASSYSVSYEQYF
TGTGCCAGCAGTTACTCAGTTAGCTACGAGCAGTACTTC
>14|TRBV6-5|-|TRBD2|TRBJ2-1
CASSSSGTYNEQFF
TGTGCCAGCAGTTCAAGCGGGACCTACAATGAGCAGTTCTTC
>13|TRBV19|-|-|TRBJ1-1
CASSTPFITEAFF
TGTGCCAGTAGTACTCCTTTTATAACTGAAGCTTTCTTT
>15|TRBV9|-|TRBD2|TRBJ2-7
CASSVGLAGAHEQYF
TGTGCCAGCAGCGTAGGGCTAGCGGGAGCTCACGAGCAGTACTTC
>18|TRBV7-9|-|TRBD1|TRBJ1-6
CASSLWIFGTGGSSPLHF
TGTGCCAGCAGCTTGTGGATATTTGGGACAGGGGGTAGTTCACCCCTCCACTTT
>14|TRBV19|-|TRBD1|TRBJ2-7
CASSIDRTGYEQYF
TGTGCCAGTAGTATAGATCGGACAGGCTACGAGCAGTACTTC
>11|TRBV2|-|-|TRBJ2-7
CASSDAYEQYF
TGTGCCAGCAGTGACGCCTACGAGCAGTACTTC
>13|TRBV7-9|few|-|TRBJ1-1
CASSPRHYTEAFF
TGTGCCAGCAGCCCCAGACACTACACTGAAGCTTTCTTT
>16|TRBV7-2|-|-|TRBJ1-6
CASGLLDGGYNSPLHF
TGTGCCAGCGGACTCCTAGACGGGGGCTATAATTCACCCCTCCACTTT
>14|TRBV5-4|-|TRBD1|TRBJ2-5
CASSLPGQDETQYF
TGTGCCAGCAGCTTGCCGGGACAGGATGAGACCCAGTACTTC
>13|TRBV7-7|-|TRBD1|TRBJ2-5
CASSRDRDQTQYF
TGTGCTAGCAGCCGGGACAGGGACCAGACCCAGTACTTC
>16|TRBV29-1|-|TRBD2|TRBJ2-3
CSVEDLAGGRTDTQYF
TGCAGCGTTGAAGATCTAGCGGGGGGGCGGACAGATACGCAGTATTTT
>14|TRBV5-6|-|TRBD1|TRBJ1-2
CASSTGQGRGGYTF
TGTGCCAGCAGCACAGGACAGGGGAGGGGTGGCTACACCTTC
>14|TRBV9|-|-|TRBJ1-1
CASSVASSGGEAFF
TGTGCCAGCAGCGTAGCCTCATCCGGGGGTGAAGCTTTCTTT
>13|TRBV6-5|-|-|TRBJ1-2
CASSYTAGNGYTF
TGTGCCAGCAGTTACACGGCAGGGAATGGCTACACCTTC
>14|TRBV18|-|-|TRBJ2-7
CASSPPTGRYEQYF
TGTGCCAGCTCACCACCGACGGGTCGGTACGAGCAGTACTTC